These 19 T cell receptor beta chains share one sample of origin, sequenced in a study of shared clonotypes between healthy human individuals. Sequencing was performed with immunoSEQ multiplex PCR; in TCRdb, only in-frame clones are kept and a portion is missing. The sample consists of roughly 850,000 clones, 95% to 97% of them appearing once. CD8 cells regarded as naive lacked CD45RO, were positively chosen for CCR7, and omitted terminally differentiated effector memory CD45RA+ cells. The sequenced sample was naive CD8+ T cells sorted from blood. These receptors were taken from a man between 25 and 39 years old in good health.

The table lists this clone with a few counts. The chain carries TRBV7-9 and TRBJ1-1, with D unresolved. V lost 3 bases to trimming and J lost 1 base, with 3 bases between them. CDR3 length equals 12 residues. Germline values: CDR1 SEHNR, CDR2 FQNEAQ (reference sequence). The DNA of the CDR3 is TGTGCCAGCAGCTTTACGAACACTGAAGCTTTCTTT. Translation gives CASSFTNTEAFF. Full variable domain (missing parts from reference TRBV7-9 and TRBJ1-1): DTGVSQNPRHKITKRGQNVTFRCDPISEHNRLYWYRQTLGQGPEFLTYFQNEAQLEKSRLLSDRFSAERPKGSFSTLEIQRTEQGDSAMYLCASSFTNTEAFFGQGTRLTVV.

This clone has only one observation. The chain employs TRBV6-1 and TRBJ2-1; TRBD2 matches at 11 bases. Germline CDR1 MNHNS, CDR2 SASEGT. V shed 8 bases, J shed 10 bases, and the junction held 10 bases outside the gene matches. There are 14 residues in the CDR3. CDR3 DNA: TGTGCCAGCTTCCCTAGCGGGAGGACCGGGGAGCAGTTCTTC. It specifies CASFPSGRTGEQFF.

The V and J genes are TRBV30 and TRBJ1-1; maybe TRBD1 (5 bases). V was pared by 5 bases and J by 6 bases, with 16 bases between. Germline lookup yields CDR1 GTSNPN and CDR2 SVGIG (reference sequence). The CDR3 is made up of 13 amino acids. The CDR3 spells CAWAVRGDPEAFF. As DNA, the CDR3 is TGTGCCTGGGCGGTGCGAGGGGACCCTGAAGCTTTCTTT.

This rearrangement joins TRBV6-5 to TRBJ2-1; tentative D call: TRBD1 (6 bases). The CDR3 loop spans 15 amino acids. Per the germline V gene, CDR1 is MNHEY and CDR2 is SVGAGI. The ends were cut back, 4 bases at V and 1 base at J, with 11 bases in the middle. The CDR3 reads CASSFLQGSYNEQFF. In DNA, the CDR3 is TGTGCCAGCAGTTTCTTACAGGGTTCCTACAATGAGCAGTTCTTC.

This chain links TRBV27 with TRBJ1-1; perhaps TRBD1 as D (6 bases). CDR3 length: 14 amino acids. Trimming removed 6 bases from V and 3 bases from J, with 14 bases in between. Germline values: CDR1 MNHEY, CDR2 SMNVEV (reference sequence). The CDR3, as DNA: TGTGCCAGCAGACAGGGTCCGATTTACACTGAAGCTTTCTTT. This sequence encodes CASRQGPIYTEAFF.

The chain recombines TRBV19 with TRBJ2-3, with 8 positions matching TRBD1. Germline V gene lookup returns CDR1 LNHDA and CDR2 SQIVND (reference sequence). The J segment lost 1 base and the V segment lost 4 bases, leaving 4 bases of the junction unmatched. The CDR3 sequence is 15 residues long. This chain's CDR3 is CASSTQGARTDTQYF. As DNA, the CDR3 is TGTGCCAGTAGTACCCAGGGGGCCCGCACAGATACGCAGTATTTT.

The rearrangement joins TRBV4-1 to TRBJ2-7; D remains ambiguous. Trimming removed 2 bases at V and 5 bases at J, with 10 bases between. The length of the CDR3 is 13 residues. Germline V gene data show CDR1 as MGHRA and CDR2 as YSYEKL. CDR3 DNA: TGCGCCAGCAGCCAATCGGTCCTGAACGAGCAGTACTTC. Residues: CASSQSVLNEQYF.

CDR3 loop: CASSSRTGSTDTQYF. The CDR3 DNA reads as TGTGCCAGTAGTTCCCGGACAGGGAGCACAGATACGCAGTATTTT. The chain recombines TRBV19 with TRBJ2-3; 8 nucleotides align to TRBD1. Germline-derived CDR1 and CDR2 are LNHDA and SQIVND (reference sequence). This CDR3 is 15 amino acids long. V dropped 5 bases and J dropped 0; count of bases not matched to a gene: 4.

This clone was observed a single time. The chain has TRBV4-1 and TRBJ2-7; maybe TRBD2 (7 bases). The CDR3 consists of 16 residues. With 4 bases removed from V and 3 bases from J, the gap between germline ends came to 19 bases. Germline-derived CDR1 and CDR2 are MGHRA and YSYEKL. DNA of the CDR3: TGCGCCAGCAGCCGCACCACAGGGAGGGGTTACTACGAGCAGTACTTC. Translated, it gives CASSRTTGRGYYEQYF.

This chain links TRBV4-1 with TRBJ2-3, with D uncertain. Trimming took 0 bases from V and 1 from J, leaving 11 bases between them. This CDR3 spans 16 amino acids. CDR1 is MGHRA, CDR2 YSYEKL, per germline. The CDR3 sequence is CASSQDLGYGTDTQYF. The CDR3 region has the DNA TGCGCCAGCAGCCAAGATTTGGGGTATGGCACAGATACGCAGTATTTT.

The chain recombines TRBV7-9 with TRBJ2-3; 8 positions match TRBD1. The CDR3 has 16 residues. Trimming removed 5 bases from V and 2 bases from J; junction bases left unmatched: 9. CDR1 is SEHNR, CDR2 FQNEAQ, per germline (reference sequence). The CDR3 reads CASSLYRGINTDTQYF. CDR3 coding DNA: TGTGCCAGCAGCCTATACAGGGGGATTAACACAGATACGCAGTATTTT.

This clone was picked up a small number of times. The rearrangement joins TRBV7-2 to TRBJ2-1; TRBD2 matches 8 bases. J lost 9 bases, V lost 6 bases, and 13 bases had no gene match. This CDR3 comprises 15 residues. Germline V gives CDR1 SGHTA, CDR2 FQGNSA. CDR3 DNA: TGTGCCAGCAGTCCCGCCGGGGTAGCGGGATCTGAGCAGTTCTTC. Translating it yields CASSPAGVAGSEQFF.

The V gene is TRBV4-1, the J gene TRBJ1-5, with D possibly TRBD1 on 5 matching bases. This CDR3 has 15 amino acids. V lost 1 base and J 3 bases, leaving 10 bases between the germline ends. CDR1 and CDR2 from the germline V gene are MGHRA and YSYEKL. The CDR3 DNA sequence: TGCGCCAGCAGCCAAGTATCGGGGCTCAATCAGCCCCAGCATTTT. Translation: CASSQVSGLNQPQHF.

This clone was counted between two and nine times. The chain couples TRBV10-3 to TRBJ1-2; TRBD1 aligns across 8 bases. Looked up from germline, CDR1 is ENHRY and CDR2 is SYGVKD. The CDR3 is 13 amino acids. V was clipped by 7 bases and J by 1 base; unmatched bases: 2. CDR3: CAINDRGNYGYTF. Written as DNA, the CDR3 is TGTGCCATCAACGACAGGGGTAACTATGGCTACACCTTC.

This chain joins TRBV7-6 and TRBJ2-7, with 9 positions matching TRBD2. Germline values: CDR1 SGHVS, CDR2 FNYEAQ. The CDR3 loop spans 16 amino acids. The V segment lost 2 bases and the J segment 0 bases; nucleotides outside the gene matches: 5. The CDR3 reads CASSLSLAGSSYEQYF. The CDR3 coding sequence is TGTGCCAGCAGCTTATCGCTAGCGGGGAGCTCCTACGAGCAGTACTTC.

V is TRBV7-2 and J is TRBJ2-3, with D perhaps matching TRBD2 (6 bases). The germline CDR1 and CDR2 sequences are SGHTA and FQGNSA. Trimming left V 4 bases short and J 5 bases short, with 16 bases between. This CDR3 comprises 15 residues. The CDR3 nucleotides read TGTGCCAGCAGCTCAATTCTGCTGGGAGGAGATACGCAGTATTTT. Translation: CASSSILLGGDTQYF. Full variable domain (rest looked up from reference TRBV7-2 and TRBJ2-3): GAGVSQSPSNKVTEKGKDVELRCDPISGHTALYWYRQSLGQGLEFLIYFQGNSAPDKSGLPSDRFSAERTGGSVSTLTIQRTQQEDSAVYLCASSSILLGGDTQYFGPGTRLTVL.

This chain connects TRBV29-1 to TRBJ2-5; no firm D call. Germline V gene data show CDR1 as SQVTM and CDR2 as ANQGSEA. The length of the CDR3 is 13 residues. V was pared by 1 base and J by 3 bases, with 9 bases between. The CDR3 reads CSVEALDEETQYF. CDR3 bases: TGCAGCGTTGAAGCCCTAGACGAAGAGACCCAGTACTTC.

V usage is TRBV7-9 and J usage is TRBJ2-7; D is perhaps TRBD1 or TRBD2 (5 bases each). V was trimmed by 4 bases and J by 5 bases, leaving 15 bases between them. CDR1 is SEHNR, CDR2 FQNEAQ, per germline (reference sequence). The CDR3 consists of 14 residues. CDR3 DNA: TGTGCCAGCAGCTGGGGCCGGGGTAGCGACGAGCAGTACTTC. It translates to CASSWGRGSDEQYF.

CDR3 in amino acids: CASSTYRSVYGYTF. The CDR3 coding sequence is TGTGCCAGCAGTACATACAGGTCCGTCTATGGCTACACCTTC. The chain carries TRBV28 and TRBJ1-2, with D possibly being TRBD1 (5 bases). Germline V gene lookup returns CDR1 MDHEN and CDR2 SYDVKM. The CDR3 is made up of 14 amino acids. Trimming took off 5 bases at V and 4 bases at J, with 14 bases between the two ends.